This TCR beta chain was identified during a study of T cells after yellow fever vaccination. Study details: Any fraction with a low cell number was prepared using SMART-Seq v4 Ultra Low Input.

UMIs and a universal primer site were added when TCR cDNA was made by 5'RACE template switching. TCRdb re-called the 5' RACE reads through MiXCR, storing one row per CDR3 protein. Of some 290,000 distinct CDR3 sequences listed, roughly a tenth were seen once; the top ten hold over 3%. This CDR3 is built from 16 residues. The germline gives CDR1 SGDLS, CDR2 YYNGEE. Trimming left V 0 bases short and J 0 bases short, with 10 bases between. This clonotype occurred a few times. The TCR was taken from a man younger than 30 who received the YFV17D yellow fever vaccine. This chain joins TRBV9 and TRBJ1-3; D might be TRBD1 (5 bases). The sample was CD4+ T cells sorted from PBMCs, taken 45 days after the yellow fever booster vaccination. This CDR3 is CASSVAPGPSGNTIYF. CDR3 nucleotide sequence: TGTGCCAGCAGCGTAGCTCCAGGGCCCTCTGGAAACACCATATATTTT.